This TCR beta chain derives from a study of cytomegalovirus exposure and HLA in healthy donors. This clone was picked up one time. Its antigen is currently unknown. This likely comes from a read error, as the CDR3 has no conserved phenylalanine or tryptophan at its end. Study results and limitations: Cytomegalovirus association was listed for approximately 160 TCR beta chains.

60 Vbeta and 13 Jbeta primers were used in PCR. Clones were sequenced by immunoSEQ multiplex PCR, and TCRdb holds only the in-frame ones, with some missing. Among some 200,000 clones listed, roughly four fifths were seen once. This sequence originates from a woman aged 50 to 60 in good health and CMV-seropositive. Sequenced input: PBMCs.

DNA of the CDR3: TGTGCTAGTGGTACTACAGGGGGCTCTGAAGCTTTCCTT. Its translation: CASGTTGGSEAFL. The genes are TRBV12-5 and TRBJ1-1; 9 bases fit TRBD1. V was pared by 5 bases and J by 6 bases, with 4 bases of the junction left unmatched. Germline V gene data show CDR1 as LGHNT and CDR2 as FRNRAP. The CDR3 loop spans 13 amino acids.